This TCR beta chain derives from a study of cytomegalovirus exposure and HLA in healthy donors (dated by TCRdb to the late 2010s). About the investigation overall: According to an earlier analysis of a few hundred of the donors, about 180 million T cells yielded 117 million unique TCR beta sequences and approximately 300 Gb of sequence data. A later genetic analysis used genome-wide SNP genotypes for about 55% of the 666 donors, treating that subset as a discovery cohort. Both class I and class II loci were covered by HLA typing, at four-digit resolution. The study aimed to test whether signatures of past pathogen exposure could be identified by cataloging public T cell receptors. In addition to the first cohort of 666 subjects, a separate validation cohort of about 120 different subjects was used. Of the roughly 390 genotyped donors, over 70% fell in the genetic ancestry cluster associated with self-reported Caucasian donors. The study used immunosequencing to profile the T cell repertoires of several hundred subjects and linked those repertoires to cytomegalovirus serostatus. An early release covering roughly 600 HLA-typed donors comprised 250 to 350 gigabases of sequencing data and around 86 million unique TCR sequences. In a later analysis, previously published TCR beta repertoires from some 640 donors were re-analyzed and high-resolution HLA genotyping was added so that TCR occurrence patterns could be studied. Among around 400 genotyped donors of the cohort, an average of approximately 200,000 unique TCR beta nucleotide sequences was sequenced per donor, of which approximately 19% were non-productive. About five DR-DQ haplotypes were treated as single units for association and clustering because of strong linkage in the cohort. Every repertoire in the discovery cohort had been generated on one and the same sequencing platform. To decide whether each TCR beta V gene segment behaved as functional or pseudogenic, an earlier analysis of approximately 620 of the donors relied on high-throughput TCR beta sequencing. To predict cytomegalovirus infection status, the study combined high-throughput TCR immunosequencing, statistical association of individual TCRs with disease status, and machine learning. The number of typed donors differed by locus: 629-630 for A, B, C, DRB1 and DQB1; approximately 540 for DQA1; 606 for DPA1; and around 490 for DPB1. The later analysis used no new phenotypic data to find candidate immune exposures, relying instead on TCR beta sequences and their occurrence across donors. Alongside the repertoire data, information on donor age, sex, ethnicity and CMV serostatus was compiled.

Libraries were prepared through the immunoSEQ multiplex PCR assay. A mixture of 60 forward primers for TCR Vbeta segments and 13 reverse primers for TCR Jbeta segments was used in the multiplex PCR. Amplification of the CDR3 region of rearranged TCR beta genes was performed with a multiplex PCR assay on genomic DNA. Amplified TCR beta libraries were sequenced as 87-base-pair reads on the Illumina HiSeq System. Per the source publication's procedure: Across the 600 to 700 repertoires, a later analysis counted 78 million or so unique TCR beta chains, 8.5 million to 12 million of which were shared by at least two donors. Raw reads were error-corrected and collapsed into unique sequences by a nearest-neighbor algorithm in which closely related sequences were merged to remove PCR and sequencing errors. Alignment of CDR3 sequences to IMGT reference sequences was used to assign V, D and J gene segments. For a sequence to be retained, a match of at least six nucleotides was required to both a V gene segment and a J gene segment. A rearrangement counted as productive if the CDR3 had no stop codons and remained in frame with V and J, and every other rearrangement counted as non-productive. Following IMGT convention, CDR3 was defined as the stretch from the second conserved V-encoded cysteine to the conserved J-encoded phenylalanine. The earlier analysis of 500 to 650 of the donors excluded any sequence lacking an unambiguous match to a single V gene segment. An earlier analysis of a few hundred of the donors classified V segments as functional when productive rearrangements were above 56.7% and as segregating when the standard deviation between donors was above 5%. To diagnose cytomegalovirus status from the catalog of TCR beta chain sequences, a statistical classification framework was built. A later analysis assigned V and J genes by comparing TCR nucleotide sequences with IMGT/GENE-DB human TR gene sequences. In a later analysis, CDR3 sequences and most-parsimonious VDJ recombination scenarios were assigned using the TCRdist pipeline. In a later analysis, each TCR beta chain was defined by its CDR3 amino acid sequence together with its V-gene family, and reads without a unique V-gene family were excluded. To address suspected cross-contamination and a sequencing artifact, a later analysis removed a few hundred highly shared, low-generation-probability nucleotide sequences. In a later analysis, a clonal expansion index for each public chain was calculated from normalized within-repertoire ranks of inferred template counts. In a later analysis, generation probabilities were computed with a VDJ recombination model fitted to out-of-frame rearrangements, and the resulting probabilities were checked against IGoR. In a later analysis, TCR-TCR, TCR-HLA and TCR-CMV co-occurrence was scored with hypergeometric tests, and a repertoire-size bias correction was applied to TCR pairs. In a later analysis, false discovery rates were estimated by permuting HLA or CMV assignments 20 times. A later analysis grouped co-occurring TCRs with DBSCAN, adding TCRdist sequence similarity when clustering within HLA-allele-positive subsets. Repertoires with fewer than 30,000 or more than 120,000 public chains, plus five repertoires with anomalous nucleotide sharing, were excluded from co-occurrence clustering. As stored in TCRdb, this immuneACCESS dataset retains in-frame rearrangements with V and J assigned. A fraction of the clones does not appear; measured against another copy, unresolved V genes explain less than half of the discrepancy, and the remainder lacks a known reason. V and J calls and clone size are as listed in that table; D and trimming were resolved from the DNA. The sample's table covers about 62,000 clones. The top ten clonotypes cover roughly 4.8% of the sample.

As regards this clone: The specificity of this receptor is unknown.

V gives up 4 bases and J gives up 1 base, and the segment between their germline ends measures 15 bases. Spanning cysteine to phenylalanine, the CDR3 consists of 16 amino acids. The sequence is cut down to CDR3 DNA, 48 bases in frame from base 1. The germline V gene encodes CDR1 SGHAT and CDR2 FQNNGV. Results the study describes overall, beyond this receptor: This cohort had only TCR beta chains sequenced, and the lack of alpha or paired-chain data limited which features could be detected. For the cohort, immune exposure information was limited to CMV serostatus. Because some donors lacked HLA typing at each locus, the association tests relied only on the typed subset. While some public TCRs were present in many individuals, most TCR sequences turned up only very rarely across donors. In a later analysis, HLA-associated TCR beta chains showed more clonal expansion and lower generation probabilities than non-associated chains that were equally common. According to a later analysis, parvovirus B19, influenza, CMV and Epstein-Barr virus appeared linked to several top co-occurrence clusters. A later analysis found that TCR association rates varied across HLA loci, with DRB1 alleles showing the most associated TCRs and HLA-C alleles the fewest. V-gene and J-gene trimming of TCR beta chains was associated with a missense DCLRE1C variant in a later genetic analysis, and the association was replicated in an independent cohort. Compared with the roughly 700-donor mean, donors in an Asian-associated ancestry cluster had fewer N-insertions in productive TCRs, according to a later genetic analysis. The 87-base-pair reads could not distinguish some IMGT-functional V segments, including TRBV6-2 and TRBV6-3, so those segments were excluded. The presence/absence analyses assumed that sequencing depth was roughly uniform across donors, and that assumption may not be true. At a false discovery rate of 0.05, a later analysis linked some 18,000 TCR beta sequences to specific HLA alleles. In vitro tests confirmed that a few of the cytomegalovirus-associated TCR beta chains recognize cytomegalovirus antigens. A further reported finding was that TCR beta sequences accurately predicted the HLA-A and HLA-B alleles for most subjects in the first cohort. The classifier was reported to diagnose cytomegalovirus status with high specificity and sensitivity in both the original cohort and the validation cohort. In an earlier analysis of 587 of the donors, most TCR beta V segments appeared in productive rearrangements about 87% or about 30% of the time, broadly matching IMGT annotations. The authors suggested that the approach could potentially be extended to other disease states and immunological phenotypes. When HLA alleles, especially DR and DQ, strongly co-occurred, TCR associations were difficult to assign to individual alleles. The study listed 150 to 200 TCR beta chains as associated with cytomegalovirus. Because counts were too low, about 15 rarely observed V segments, including chromosome 9 orphons, were left out of the earlier analysis of 587 of the donors. Linkage disequilibrium might explain the correlated functional status among segregating V segments, but an unknown experimental factor could not be ruled out. A cluster of highly shared sequence variants was judged likely to represent a technical artifact of the sequencing pipeline. In a later analysis, most CMV-associated TCR beta chains were found to appear HLA-restricted, with HLA associations seemingly driven largely by CMV exposure.

The cohort comprised more than 550 healthy bone marrow donors. Cohort members were all nominally healthy when sampled, although unrecorded immune exposures were likely present. The donor was CMV seropositive and belonged to the group of 250 to 300 seropositive cohort members. A peripheral blood sample was provided by each donor, and peripheral blood mononuclear cells were used for TCR beta sequencing. The Qiagen DNeasy Blood Extraction Kit was used to extract genomic DNA from the blood cell samples. The chain was built from TRBV11-2 and TRBJ2-3; a tentative D call is TRBD1 (5 bases match). Sequencing input: PBMCs. The clonotype was recovered from a man aged 25-45 years in good health and CMV-seropositive. This receptor has the CDR3 CASSSLRRQRTDTQYF. The DNA reads as follows: TGTGCCAGCAGCTCCCTCCGCCGACAGCGCACAGATACGCAGTATTTT.